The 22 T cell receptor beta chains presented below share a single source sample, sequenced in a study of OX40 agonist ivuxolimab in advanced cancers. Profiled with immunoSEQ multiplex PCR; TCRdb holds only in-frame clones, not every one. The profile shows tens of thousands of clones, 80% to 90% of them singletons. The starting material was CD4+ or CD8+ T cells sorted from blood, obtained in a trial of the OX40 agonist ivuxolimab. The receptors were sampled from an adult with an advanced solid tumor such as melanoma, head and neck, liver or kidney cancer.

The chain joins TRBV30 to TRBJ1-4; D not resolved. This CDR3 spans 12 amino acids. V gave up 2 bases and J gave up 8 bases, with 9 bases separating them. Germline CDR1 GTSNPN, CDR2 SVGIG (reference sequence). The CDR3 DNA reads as TGTGCCTGGAGTAACTTGGGGGAAAAACTGTTTTTT. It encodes CAWSNLGEKLFF.

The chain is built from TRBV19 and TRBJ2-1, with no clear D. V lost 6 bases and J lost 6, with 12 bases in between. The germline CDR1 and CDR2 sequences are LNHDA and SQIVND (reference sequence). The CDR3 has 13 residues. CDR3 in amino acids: CASSLTGGNEQFF. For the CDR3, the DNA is TGTGCCAGTAGCCTGACCGGTGGCAATGAGCAGTTCTTC.

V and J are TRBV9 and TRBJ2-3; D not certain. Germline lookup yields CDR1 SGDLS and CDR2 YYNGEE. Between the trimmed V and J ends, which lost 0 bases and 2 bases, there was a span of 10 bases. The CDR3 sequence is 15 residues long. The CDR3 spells CASSVGPGYTDTQYF. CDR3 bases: TGTGCCAGCAGCGTAGGCCCAGGCTACACAGATACGCAGTATTTT.

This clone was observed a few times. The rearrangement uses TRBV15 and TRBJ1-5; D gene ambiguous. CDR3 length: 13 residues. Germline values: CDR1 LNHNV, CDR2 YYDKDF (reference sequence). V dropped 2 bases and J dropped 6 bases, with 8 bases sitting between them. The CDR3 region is CATSRPPVQPQHF. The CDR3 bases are TGTGCCACCAGCAGACCCCCCGTTCAGCCCCAGCATTTT.

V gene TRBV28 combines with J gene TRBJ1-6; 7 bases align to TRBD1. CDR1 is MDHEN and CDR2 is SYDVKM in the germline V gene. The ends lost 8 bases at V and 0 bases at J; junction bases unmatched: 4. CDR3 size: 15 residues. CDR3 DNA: TGTGCCAGCGAGGGGGCGAGCTCCTATAATTCACCCCTCCACTTT. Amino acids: CASEGASSYNSPLHF.

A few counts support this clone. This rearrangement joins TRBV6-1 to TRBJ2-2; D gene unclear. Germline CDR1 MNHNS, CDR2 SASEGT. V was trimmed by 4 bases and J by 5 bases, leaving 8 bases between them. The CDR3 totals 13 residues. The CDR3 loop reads CASSGLATGELFF. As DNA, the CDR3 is TGTGCCAGCAGTGGATTGGCGACCGGGGAGCTGTTTTTT.

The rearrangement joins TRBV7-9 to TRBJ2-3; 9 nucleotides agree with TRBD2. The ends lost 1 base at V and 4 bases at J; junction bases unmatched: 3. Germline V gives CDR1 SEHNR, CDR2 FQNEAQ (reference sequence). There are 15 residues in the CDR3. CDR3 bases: TGTGCCAGCAGCTTAGTGGCGGGAGGGGCAGATACGCAGTATTTT. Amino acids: CASSLVAGGADTQYF.

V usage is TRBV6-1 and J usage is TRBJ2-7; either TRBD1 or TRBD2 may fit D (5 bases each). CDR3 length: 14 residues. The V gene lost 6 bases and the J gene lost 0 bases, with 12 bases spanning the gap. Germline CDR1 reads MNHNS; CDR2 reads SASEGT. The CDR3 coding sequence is TGTGCCAGCAGGCGGACTGACAGCTCCTACGAGCAGTACTTC. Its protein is CASRRTDSSYEQYF.

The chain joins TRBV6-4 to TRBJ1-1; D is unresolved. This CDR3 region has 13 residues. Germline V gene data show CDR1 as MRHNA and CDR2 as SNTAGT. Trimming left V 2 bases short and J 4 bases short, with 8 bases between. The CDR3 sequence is CASSDPASTEAFF. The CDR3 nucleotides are TGTGCCAGCAGTGACCCGGCCTCCACTGAAGCTTTCTTT.

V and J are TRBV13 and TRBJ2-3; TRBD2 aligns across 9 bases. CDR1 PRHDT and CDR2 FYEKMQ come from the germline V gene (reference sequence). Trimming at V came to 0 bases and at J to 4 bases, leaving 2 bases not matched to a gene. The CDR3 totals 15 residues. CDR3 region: CASSLGAGGADTQYF. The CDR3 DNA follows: TGTGCCAGCAGCTTAGGAGCGGGAGGCGCAGATACGCAGTATTTT.

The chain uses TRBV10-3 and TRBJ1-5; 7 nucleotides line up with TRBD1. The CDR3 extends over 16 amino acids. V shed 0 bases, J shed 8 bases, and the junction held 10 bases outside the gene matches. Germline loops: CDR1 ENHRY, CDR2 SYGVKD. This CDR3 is CAISESGLTGYEPQHF. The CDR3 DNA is TGTGCCATCAGTGAGTCGGGGCTGACAGGGTATGAGCCCCAGCATTTT.

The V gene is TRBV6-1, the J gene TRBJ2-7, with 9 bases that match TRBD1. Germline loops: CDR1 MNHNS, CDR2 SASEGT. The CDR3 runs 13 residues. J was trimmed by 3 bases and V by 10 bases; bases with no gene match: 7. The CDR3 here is CATGTGPGYEQYF. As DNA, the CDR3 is TGTGCCACCGGGACAGGGCCTGGCTACGAGCAGTACTTC.

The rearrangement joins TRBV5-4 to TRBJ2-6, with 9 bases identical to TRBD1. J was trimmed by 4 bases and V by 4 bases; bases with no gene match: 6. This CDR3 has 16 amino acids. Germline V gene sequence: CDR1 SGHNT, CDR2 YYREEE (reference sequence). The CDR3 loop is CASSMYRGLGANVLTF. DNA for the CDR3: TGTGCCAGCAGCATGTACAGGGGGCTGGGGGCCAACGTCCTGACTTTC.

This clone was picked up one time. CDR3 nucleotides: TGCGCCAGCAGCTTACCCCGCGGGACAGAAGGCGAGCAGTACTTC. Protein sequence: CASSLPRGTEGEQYF. This sequence joins TRBV5-1 and TRBJ2-7, with D perhaps TRBD1 (7 bases). This CDR3 has 15 amino acids. With 2 bases removed from V and 6 bases from J, the gap between germline ends came to 18 bases. In germline, CDR1 is SGHRS, CDR2 YFSETQ.

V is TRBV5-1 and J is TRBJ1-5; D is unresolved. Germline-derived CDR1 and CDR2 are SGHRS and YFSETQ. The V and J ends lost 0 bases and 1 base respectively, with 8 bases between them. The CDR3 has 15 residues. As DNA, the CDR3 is TGCGCCAGCAGCTTGGAGGCGAGGAGCAATCAGCCCCAGCATTTT. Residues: CASSLEARSNQPQHF.

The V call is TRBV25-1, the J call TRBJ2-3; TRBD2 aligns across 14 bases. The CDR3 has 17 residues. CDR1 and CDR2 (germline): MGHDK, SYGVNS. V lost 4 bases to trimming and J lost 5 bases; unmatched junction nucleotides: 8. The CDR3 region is CASSAPGLAGAGDTQYF. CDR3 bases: TGTGCCAGCAGTGCCCCGGGACTAGCGGGAGCCGGAGATACGCAGTATTTT. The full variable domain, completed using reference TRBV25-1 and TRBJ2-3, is EADIYQTPRYLVIGTGKKITLECSQTMGHDKMYWYQQDPGMELHLIHYSYGVNSTEKGDLSSESTVSRIRTEHFPLTLESARPSHTSQYLCASSAPGLAGAGDTQYFGPGTRLTVL.

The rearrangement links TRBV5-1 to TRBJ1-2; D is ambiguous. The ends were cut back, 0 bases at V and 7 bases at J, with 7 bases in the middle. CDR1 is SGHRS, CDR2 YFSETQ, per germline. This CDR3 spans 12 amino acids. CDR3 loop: CASSLETSGYTF. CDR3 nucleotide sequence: TGCGCCAGCAGCTTGGAGACAAGTGGCTACACCTTC.

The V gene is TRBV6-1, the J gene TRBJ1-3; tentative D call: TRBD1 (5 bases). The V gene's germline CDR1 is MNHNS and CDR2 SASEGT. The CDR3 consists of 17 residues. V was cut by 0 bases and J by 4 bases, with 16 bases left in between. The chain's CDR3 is CASSEAPRGWEGNTIYF. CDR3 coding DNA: TGTGCCAGCAGTGAAGCCCCCCGGGGGTGGGAGGGAAACACCATATATTTT.

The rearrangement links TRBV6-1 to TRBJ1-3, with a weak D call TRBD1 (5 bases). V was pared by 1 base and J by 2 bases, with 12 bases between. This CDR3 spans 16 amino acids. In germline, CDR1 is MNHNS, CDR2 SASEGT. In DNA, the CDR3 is TGTGCCAGCAGTGAAGTTTTGAGGGGCACTGGAAACACCATATATTTT. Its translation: CASSEVLRGTGNTIYF.

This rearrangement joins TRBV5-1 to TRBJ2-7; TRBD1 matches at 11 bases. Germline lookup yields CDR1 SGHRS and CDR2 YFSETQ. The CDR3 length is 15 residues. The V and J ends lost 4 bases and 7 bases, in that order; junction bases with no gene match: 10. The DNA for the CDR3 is TGCGCCAGCAGCCCGACTGGACAGGGGGCGGGGGAGCAGTACTTC. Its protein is CASSPTGQGAGEQYF.

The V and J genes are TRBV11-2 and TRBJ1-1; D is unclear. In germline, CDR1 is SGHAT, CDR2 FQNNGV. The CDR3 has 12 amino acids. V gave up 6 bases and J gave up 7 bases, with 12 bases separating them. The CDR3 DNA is TGTGCCAGCAGTCATCCGGGTCTTGAAGCTTTCTTT. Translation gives CASSHPGLEAFF.

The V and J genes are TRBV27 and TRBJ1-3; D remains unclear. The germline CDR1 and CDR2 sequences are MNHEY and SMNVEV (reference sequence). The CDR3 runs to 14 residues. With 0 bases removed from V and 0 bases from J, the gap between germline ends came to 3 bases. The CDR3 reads CASSLSGSGNTIYF. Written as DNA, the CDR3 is TGTGCCAGCAGTTTATCGGGCTCTGGAAACACCATATATTTT.